The 4 T cell receptor beta chains listed next were all sequenced from one sample in a study of T cell responses to AZD1222 COVID-19 vaccine. TCRdb's copy holds only in-frame clones and misses some; the assay was immunoSEQ multiplex PCR. Of about 96,000 clones listed, around 89% are singletons. Sequences were derived from peripheral blood, sampled on day 0 of AZD1222 vaccination. These receptors all come from an adult in good health.

The chain couples TRBV19 to TRBJ2-1; 8 nucleotides match TRBD2. The CDR3 length is 12 residues. V gave up 7 bases and J gave up 7 bases; unmatched junction bases: 3. In germline, CDR1 is LNHDA, CDR2 SQIVND (reference sequence). The CDR3 coding sequence is TGTGCCAGTACTACGGGGGGGAATGAGCAGTTCTTC. Protein: CASTTGGNEQFF.

The chain recombines TRBV5-6 with TRBJ1-5; D gene uncertain. CDR1 and CDR2 (germline): SGHDT, YYEEEE. The CDR3 consists of 15 residues. Trimming stripped 0 bases from V and 0 bases from J, with 7 bases between. The chain's CDR3 is CASSLGGYSNQPQHF. In DNA, the CDR3 is TGTGCCAGCAGCTTGGGGGGATATAGCAATCAGCCCCAGCATTTT.

Here the CDR3 DNA reads TGTGCCAGTAGTAAATACAGGGACGTCACCTACGAGCAGTACTTC. Translating it yields CASSKYRDVTYEQYF. V usage is TRBV19 and J usage is TRBJ2-7; a weak D match, TRBD1 (6 bases). Germline CDR1 reads LNHDA; CDR2 reads SQIVND (reference sequence). V was shortened by 4 bases and J by 2 bases, with 15 bases between the two germline ends. This CDR3 has 15 residues.

The J gene is TRBJ2-7, the V gene TRBV7-8; maybe TRBD2 (6 bases). Germline lookup yields CDR1 SGHVS and CDR2 FQNEAQ. V lost 5 bases to trimming and J lost 2 bases, with 13 bases between them. The CDR3 extends over 14 amino acids. CDR3 region: CASSPPGETYEQYF. The CDR3 bases are TGTGCCAGCAGCCCTCCGGGGGAAACCTACGAGCAGTACTTC.